This T cell receptor beta chain was sequenced during a study of blood T cell repertoires in COVID-19. Study background: Samples representing acute and convalescent COVID-19 were sourced from the United States, Italy and Spain. T cells, B-cell-depleted T cells, or PBMCs provided the cDNA or gDNA that served as material.

Germline V lookup: CDR1 LGHNA, CDR2 YSLEER. Trimming at V came to 4 bases and at J to 2 bases, leaving 5 bases not matched to a gene. The CDR3 extends over 17 amino acids. Libraries were prepared by immunoSEQ multiplex PCR; TCRdb keeps only in-frame clonotypes and omits some of them. The sample includes approximately 350,000 clones, about 90% of them seen just once. This rearrangement joins TRBV4-3 to TRBJ2-2; 12 nucleotides align to TRBD2. This TCR was sampled from a woman aged 25 to 39 with COVID-19, enrolled during active disease. The source material was peripheral blood. Here the CDR3 DNA reads TGCGCCAGCAGCCGGGTGACTAGCGGGAGTAACACCGGGGAGCTGTTTTTT. This codes for CASSRVTSGSNTGELFF.